Sequencing of this T cell receptor (beta chain) was carried out in a study of T cell repertoires in cytomegalovirus infection. About the study: Both a matching HLA type and CMV infection were indicated by public TCR beta signatures.

Germline V gene sequence: CDR1 SNHLY, CDR2 FYNNEI. Trimming took off 4 bases at V and 8 bases at J, with 14 bases between the two ends. The CDR3 extends over 14 amino acids. A remark on this clonotype: What it binds is unknown.

TCRdb passed the reads through MiXCR, listing each CDR3 protein once. Of about 920,000 distinct CDR3 sequences in the sample, 25% to 40% are singletons; the top ten hold roughly 12%. This chain uses TRBV2 with TRBJ1-4; D ambiguous. This TCR was sampled from a human donor in good health (CMV status not recorded). Some clones in this sample may be carry-over from other donors' samples. The sample was cultured CD8+ T cells from PBMCs, taken from culture after CMV antigen stimulation. The CDR3 region is CASSVGVSKEKLFF. The CDR3 bases are TGTGCCAGCAGTGTAGGAGTCAGTAAGGAAAAACTGTTTTTT.